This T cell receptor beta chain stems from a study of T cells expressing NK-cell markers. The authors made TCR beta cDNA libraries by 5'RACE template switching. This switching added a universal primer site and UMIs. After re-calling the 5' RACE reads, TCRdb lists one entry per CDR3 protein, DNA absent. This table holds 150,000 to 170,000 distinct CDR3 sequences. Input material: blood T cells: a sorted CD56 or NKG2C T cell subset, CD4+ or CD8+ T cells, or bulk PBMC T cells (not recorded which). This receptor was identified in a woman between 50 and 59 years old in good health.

CDR3 residues: CATMGKNIQYF. The V gene is TRBV15, the J gene TRBJ2-4. The CDR3 is 11 residues long. In germline, CDR1 is LNHNV, CDR2 YYDKDF (reference sequence).